This TCR beta chain was captured by sequencing in a study of CD4 and CD8 cells across lung adenocarcinoma regions. About this clonotype: At one end, the junction sequence differs from germline, possibly due to a read error.

CDR1 is SGHVS, CDR2 FNYEAQ, per germline. The CDR3 is 16 residues long. TCRdb reanalysed the PCR reads using MiXCR and keeps one entry per CDR3 protein. Among about 16,000 distinct CDR3 sequences listed, 45% to 70% were seen once. The rearrangement uses TRBV7-6 and TRBJ2-3; TRBD2 agrees at 8 bases. Material for sequencing was CD8+ T cells from the center of a lung tumor. This TCR was sampled from a female donor with lung adenocarcinoma. The CD4 and CD8 labels of this study may be unreliable. The CDR3, as DNA: TGTGCCAGCAGCCCTGTCGGGGGGGCCGACCCAGATACCCAGTATTTT. It specifies CASSPVGGADPDTQYF.